This T cell receptor beta chain was captured by sequencing in a study of cytomegalovirus exposure and HLA in healthy donors. Findings and caveats of the study: After further analysis at a later stage, 16,951 TCR beta sequences were associated with HLA alleles at 0.05 false discovery rate.

About this clone: What it binds is not known.

Germline CDR1 reads SGHVS; CDR2 reads FQNEAQ. V was shortened by 5 bases and J by 4 bases, with 15 bases between the two germline ends. The CDR3 loop spans 15 amino acids. Amplification used 60 Vbeta primers and 13 Jbeta primers. The table came from immunoSEQ multiplex PCR; TCRdb's copy has only in-frame clones and leaves some out. The data show about 97,000 clones, with 85% to 90% seen just once and 3.5% to 5% held by the top ten. The receptor's source is a man between 25 and 39 years old in good health and CMV-seronegative. J is TRBJ1-5 and V is TRBV7-8, with D perhaps matching TRBD1 (5 bases). Material for sequencing was PBMCs. This CDR3 is CASSPSGQANQPQHF. The CDR3 DNA follows: TGTGCCAGCAGCCCCTCAGGGCAGGCTAATCAGCCCCAGCATTTT.